The sample holds many counts of the clone carrying this TCR beta chain. A read error may produce the germline difference seen at one junction end. These data come from a study of metastatic and nonmetastatic thyroid tumors. Germline values: CDR1 MNHEY, CDR2 SMNVEV (reference sequence). The CDR3 spans 15 residues. Original processing methods: The distant-metastasis classifier for papillary thyroid cancer was built from CDR3 differences across clinicopathological groups. TCRdb used MiXCR to call clones anew from the PCR reads. The V and J calls and clone size come from TCRdb's table, not from the authors' own analysis. Of about 35,000 clones in the sample, approximately 32% are singletons; the top ten hold 7.8%. All patients were untreated before thyroid surgery.

What was sequenced was blood. The TCR was taken from a female donor with papillary thyroid cancer or a benign thyroid nodule (not recorded which). Some clones in this sample may be carry-over from other donors' samples. This sequence joins TRBV27 and TRBJ2-7; 7 nucleotides align to TRBD1. The CDR3 sequence: CASSPQGQGEYDQYF. The CDR3 DNA is TGTGCCAGCAGTCCACAGGGTCAGGGGGAATACGATCAGTACTTC.